This entry describes one T cell receptor beta chain. Trimming cost V 3 bases and J 8 bases; bases outside gene matches: 12. Germline loops: CDR1 MNHEY, CDR2 SMNVEV (reference sequence). CDR3 length: 16 amino acids. Researchers sorted participants into cohorts using their self-reported clinical history. The repertoire was sequenced with immunoSEQ multiplex PCR; TCRdb's copy has only in-frame clones and lacks some. The table shows some 300,000 clones, with 87% occurring only once. The data were obtained in a study of blood T cell repertoires in COVID-19. Whole-study context: The United States, Italy and Spain supplied acute and convalescent COVID-19 samples. T cells, B-cell-depleted T cells, or PBMCs provided the cDNA or gDNA that served as material.

The V call is TRBV27, the J call TRBJ1-2; 10 bases line up with TRBD1. The sample was PBMCs or T cells enriched from blood (not recorded which). The receptor's source is a woman under 40 who had recovered from COVID-19. In DNA form, the CDR3 reads TGTGCCAGCAGTTTTAGAGGCGGGACAGGGGATCGGGGCTACACCTTC. This sequence encodes CASSFRGGTGDRGYTF.